Listed here are 14 T cell receptor beta chains from one sample, sequenced in a study of OX40 agonist ivuxolimab in advanced cancers. The table came from immunoSEQ multiplex PCR; TCRdb's copy has only in-frame clones and leaves some out. This table holds 50,000 to 60,000 clones, roughly nine tenths found once. This sample comprised CD4+ or CD8+ T cells sorted from blood, obtained in a trial of the OX40 agonist ivuxolimab. The receptors come from an adult with an advanced solid tumor such as melanoma, head and neck, liver or kidney cancer.

The CDR3 DNA sequence: TGTGCCAGCAGCTTATGGGAATACGGAGGGGAGGAGACCCAGTACTTC. It is translated as CASSLWEYGGEETQYF. The chain carries TRBV7-2 and TRBJ2-5, with a weak D call TRBD2 (6 bases). Germline CDR1 SGHTA, CDR2 FQGNSA. This CDR3 spans 16 amino acids. Trimming took 2 bases from V and 5 from J, leaving 18 bases between them.

The rearrangement joins TRBV7-6 to TRBJ2-5, with D perhaps given as TRBD1 or TRBD2 (6 bases each). Trimming removed 5 bases from V and 5 bases from J, with 15 bases in between. The germline CDR1 and CDR2 sequences are SGHVS and FNYEAQ. The CDR3 covers 14 residues. DNA of the CDR3: TGTGCCAGCAGCCCCGAAGGAGGGGGGGAGACCCAGTACTTC. Amino acids: CASSPEGGGETQYF.

This chain connects TRBV6-1 to TRBJ2-2, with TRBD2 matching 7 bases. Germline CDR1 is MNHNS and CDR2 is SASEGT. Germline trimming cut 1 base from V and 2 bases from J; bases unmatched to any gene: 10. This CDR3 contains 18 residues. The CDR3 coding sequence is TGTGCCAGCAGTGAAGTGGCGCTAGCGGCAAGAAACACCGGGGAGCTGTTTTTT. Protein: CASSEVALAARNTGELFF.

Sample share makes this clone medium-sized. V is TRBV15 and J is TRBJ2-1, with 13 bases identical to TRBD2. The CDR3 is 15 residues long. The trim removed 6 bases at V and 4 bases at J, leaving 3 bases unmatched. The germline gives CDR1 LNHNV, CDR2 YYDKDF (reference sequence). The CDR3 DNA sequence: TGTGCCACCAGGGGACTAGCGGGGTTATACAATGAGCAGTTCTTC. Protein product: CATRGLAGLYNEQFF.

The chain combines TRBV27 with TRBJ2-7; maybe TRBD1 (5 bases). The V and J ends lost 4 bases and 3 bases respectively, with 10 bases between them. The CDR3 length is 13 residues. Germline V gene data show CDR1 as MNHEY and CDR2 as SMNVEV (reference sequence). The CDR3 DNA follows: TGTGCCAGCAGTTATGGGGCAGACTACGAGCAGTACTTC. Translated: CASSYGADYEQYF.

DNA for the CDR3: TGTGCCAGAAGCTTGCCTGCCGAGGGCCGGGAAGACAATGAGCAGTTCTTC. Translating gives CARSLPAEGREDNEQFF. The chain links TRBV5-3 to TRBJ2-1; perhaps TRBD2 as D (5 bases). TRBV5-3 falls under the ORF class, with uncertain function. Trimming took 1 base from V and 5 from J, leaving 19 bases between them. The CDR3 contains 17 residues.

The chain has TRBV4-2 and TRBJ2-3; 8 nucleotides agree with TRBD2. Trimming at V came to 2 bases and at J to 0 bases, leaving 4 bases not matched to a gene. Germline CDR1 is LGHNA and CDR2 is YNFKEQ. The CDR3 is 16 residues long. CDR3 nucleotide sequence: TGTGCCAGCAGCCAATTATTAGCGGGAAGCACAGATACGCAGTATTTT. It translates to CASSQLLAGSTDTQYF.

The V and J genes are TRBV6-7 and TRBJ1-5, with D uncertain. TRBV6-7 is known as an ORF, though its function is uncertain. Trimming pared 6 bases from V and 1 base from J, leaving 10 bases between. The CDR3 consists of 14 residues. DNA for the CDR3: TGTGCCAGCAGCATGACGGTGAGCAATCAGCCCCAGCATTTT. It yields the protein CASSMTVSNQPQHF.

This clone came up once. The chain recombines TRBV19 with TRBJ1-1; 9 bases fit TRBD1. Trimming cost V 6 bases and J 5 bases; bases outside gene matches: 7. Germline values: CDR1 LNHDA, CDR2 SQIVND (reference sequence). The CDR3 extends over 14 amino acids. DNA for the CDR3: TGTGCCAGTAGACTCGGGACAGGGCTGACTGAAGCTTTCTTT. This gives the protein CASRLGTGLTEAFF.

This chain links TRBV4-2 with TRBJ2-2; 12 bases map to TRBD2. This CDR3 has 19 residues. Germline V gives CDR1 LGHNA, CDR2 YNFKEQ. V lost 0 bases, J lost 5 bases, and 10 bases stayed unmatched. In DNA form, the CDR3 reads TGTGCCAGCAGCCAAGACCCGGGACTAGCGGGTCTGGGGACCGGGGAGCTGTTTTTT. Translated: CASSQDPGLAGLGTGELFF.

The V gene is TRBV5-1, the J gene TRBJ1-4, with no clear D. The V end was cut by 4 bases, the J end by 0 bases, with 10 bases between. This CDR3 comprises 15 residues. Germline V CDR1 and CDR2: SGHRS, YFSETQ. The CDR3 sequence: CASSPGIATNEKLFF. CDR3 bases: TGCGCCAGCAGCCCGGGCATCGCAACTAATGAAAAACTGTTTTTT. Combining the CDR3 with reference TRBV5-1 and TRBJ1-4 gives the whole variable domain KAGVTQTPRYLIKTRGQQVTLSCSPISGHRSVSWYQQTPGQGLQFLFEYFSETQRNKGNFPGRFSGRQFSNSRSEMNVSTLELGDSALYLCASSPGIATNEKLFFGSGTQLSVL.

The chain is built from TRBV7-9 and TRBJ2-2; D uncertain. The CDR3 covers 13 residues. Germline V gene data show CDR1 as SEHNR and CDR2 as FQNEAQ (reference sequence). Trimming took off 4 bases at V and 3 bases at J, with 6 bases between the two ends. The CDR3 DNA sequence: TGTGCCAGCAGCTCAAAGGACACCGGGGAGCTGTTTTTT. Translated: CASSSKDTGELFF.

V usage is TRBV4-3 and J usage is TRBJ2-1; 12 positions match TRBD2. V gave up 1 base and J gave up 3 bases; unmatched junction bases: 1. The CDR3 loop spans 16 amino acids. Germline CDR1 reads LGHNA; CDR2 reads YSLEER. DNA of the CDR3: TGCGCCAGCAGCCAAGGGACTAGCGGGGTCTACAATGAGCAGTTCTTC. Amino acid sequence: CASSQGTSGVYNEQFF.

This clone was found once. CDR3 region: CASSTKGRGGNTIYF. CDR3 bases: TGTGCCAGCAGCACCAAAGGGAGGGGTGGAAACACCATATATTTT. The rearrangement uses TRBV21-1 and TRBJ1-3. TRBV21-1 constitutes a pseudogene. The CDR3 has 15 amino acids.